These 18 T cell receptor beta chains originate from one sample sequenced in a study of blood T cell repertoires in COVID-19. Measured with immunoSEQ multiplex PCR; TCRdb has only the in-frame clones, and not every one. This sample yields over 300,000 clones, of which around 89% are seen a single time; approximately 1% belongs to the top ten. The sequenced sample consisted of PBMCs or T cells enriched from blood (not recorded which). Every receptor here comes from a woman in her twenties or thirties with acute COVID-19.

This chain joins TRBV4-1 and TRBJ1-1; 10 positions agree with TRBD1. CDR3 length: 16 amino acids. V gave up 4 bases and J gave up 4 bases; unmatched junction bases: 9. Germline CDR1 is MGHRA and CDR2 is YSYEKL. The DNA of the CDR3 is TGCGCCAGCAGCCCCCGGGACAGGGGCCCCCCCACTGAAGCTTTCTTT. Amino acids: CASSPRDRGPPTEAFF.

This clone has a single count. The chain employs TRBV12-2 and TRBJ1-2; the listed D gene, TRBD1, was not tested against the DNA. TRBV12-2 is a known pseudogene. This CDR3 has 14 residues. CDR3: CASRFFHRGSGYTF. For the CDR3, the DNA is TGTGCAAGTCGCTTCTTCCACAGGGGGTCTGGCTACACCTTC.

The chain links TRBV11-3 to TRBJ2-1; D is uncertain. The V end was cut by 4 bases, the J end by 10 bases, with 14 bases between. The CDR3 has 13 residues. CDR1 is SGHNT and CDR2 is YENEEA in the germline V gene. This CDR3 reads CASSSEKQLEQFF. In DNA, the CDR3 is TGTGCCAGCAGCTCCGAAAAGCAACTAGAGCAGTTCTTC.

The chain recombines TRBV30 with TRBJ2-1; 9 bases are shared with TRBD2. The CDR3 contains 13 residues. V gave up 0 bases and J gave up 9 bases; unmatched junction bases: 3. Germline V CDR1 and CDR2: GTSNPN, SVGIG (reference sequence). CDR3 amino acids: CAWSVAAGGEQFF. The CDR3 nucleotides read TGTGCCTGGAGTGTGGCAGCGGGGGGTGAGCAGTTCTTC.

The chain links TRBV19 to TRBJ1-5; D is perhaps TRBD1 (5 bases). Germline V gives CDR1 LNHDA, CDR2 SQIVND (reference sequence). The CDR3 length is 15 residues. Deletions cut 6 bases from V and 0 bases from J, with 12 bases between. The CDR3 loop is CASRSGLSSNQPQHF. The CDR3 nucleotides read TGTGCCAGTAGATCAGGGTTAAGTAGCAATCAGCCCCAGCATTTT.

For this clone: The sample holds other DNA sequences that translate to the same CDR3. This chain connects TRBV5-1 to TRBJ1-3; TRBD1 aligns across 9 bases. The CDR3 length is 14 residues. V gave up 4 bases and J gave up 4 bases; unmatched junction bases: 3. The V gene's germline CDR1 is SGHRS and CDR2 YFSETQ. The CDR3 loop is CASSGGTGGNTIYF. For the CDR3, the DNA is TGCGCCAGCAGCGGCGGGACAGGGGGAAACACCATATATTTT.

This chain uses TRBV7-6 with TRBJ2-5; no clear D gene. V was pared by 5 bases and J by 1 base, with 8 bases between. Germline V gene data show CDR1 as SGHVS and CDR2 as FNYEAQ. CDR3 length: 13 amino acids. The CDR3 DNA follows: TGTGCCAGCAGCCCCTCGGTCCAAGAGACCCAGTACTTC. Protein sequence: CASSPSVQETQYF.

The chain couples TRBV28 to TRBJ1-3; perhaps TRBD1 as D (5 bases). The V and J ends lost 8 bases and 0 bases respectively, with 17 bases between them. Germline V CDR1 and CDR2: MDHEN, SYDVKM. The CDR3 extends over 16 amino acids. The CDR3 nucleotides are TGTGCCAGCGCCGGGGGAAGCGTAAACTCTGGAAACACCATATATTTT. Translated: CASAGGSVNSGNTIYF.

The gene calls are TRBV2 and TRBJ1-4; D call uncertain. Trimming stripped 4 bases from V and 3 bases from J, with 12 bases between. Germline CDR1 is SNHLY and CDR2 is FYNNEI. The CDR3 consists of 15 residues. CDR3 protein: CASSGSRRANEKLFF. CDR3 bases: TGTGCCAGCAGTGGGTCACGGCGGGCTAATGAAAAACTGTTTTTT.

V gene TRBV20-1 combines with J gene TRBJ2-1; 7 bases are shared with TRBD2. Germline V gene data show CDR1 as DFQATT and CDR2 as SNEGSKA (reference sequence). This CDR3 has 13 amino acids. The junction had 8 bases not matched to a gene; V was cut back by 3 bases and J by 9 bases. CDR3 in amino acids: CSASPGGQSEQFF. The CDR3 DNA is TGCAGTGCTAGTCCGGGGGGTCAATCTGAGCAGTTCTTC.

The chain links TRBV24-1 to TRBJ2-7; D is possibly TRBD1 (5 bases). Trimming left V 2 bases short and J 0 bases short, with 31 bases between. Germline CDR1 reads KGHDR; CDR2 reads SFDVKD. The CDR3 contains 22 residues. This chain's CDR3 is CATSDSPTDKTEAPSSSYEQYF. CDR3 in DNA: TGTGCCACCAGTGATTCACCGACAGATAAGACAGAAGCACCCTCTAGCTCCTACGAGCAGTACTTC.

The table lists this clone with a count of one. The CDR3 spells CASSQDRGDTEAFF. CDR3 in DNA: TGTGCCAGCAGCCAAGACAGAGGCGACACTGAAGCTTTCTTT. V gene TRBV7-9 combines with J gene TRBJ1-1, with D tentatively TRBD1 (5 bases). CDR3 length equals 14 residues. The germline V gene encodes CDR1 SEHNR and CDR2 FQNEAQ (reference sequence). V lost 5 bases and J lost 3, with 13 bases in between.

This clone occurred a few times. The chain couples TRBV5-1 to TRBJ2-5; 9 nucleotides align to TRBD1. Looked up from germline, CDR1 is SGHRS and CDR2 is YFSETQ. V trimming: 5 bases; J trimming: 3 bases; junction bases outside the gene matches: 5. The CDR3 runs 14 residues. Written as DNA, the CDR3 is TGCGCCAGCAGACGGACAGGGGAGAAAGAGACCCAGTACTTC. This codes for CASRRTGEKETQYF. The full variable domain, rest sourced from reference TRBV5-1 and TRBJ2-5, is KAGVTQTPRYLIKTRGQQVTLSCSPISGHRSVSWYQQTPGQGLQFLFEYFSETQRNKGNFPGRFSGRQFSNSRSEMNVSTLELGDSALYLCASRRTGEKETQYFGPGTRLLVL.

The J gene is TRBJ2-5, the V gene TRBV10-3; 7 bases are shared with TRBD2. V lost 2 bases, J lost 5 bases, and 11 bases stayed unmatched. CDR3 length: 16 amino acids. Germline CDR1 reads ENHRY; CDR2 reads SYGVKD. The CDR3: CAISEAPTSALETQYF. The CDR3 nucleotides read TGTGCCATCAGTGAGGCCCCCACTAGCGCGTTGGAGACCCAGTACTTC.

The chain is built from TRBV3-1 (or the pseudogene TRBV3-2) and TRBJ2-3; 12 positions agree with TRBD2. This CDR3 is 15 amino acids long. Germline-derived CDR1 and CDR2 are LGHDT and YNNKEL (reference sequence). V trimming: 2 bases; J trimming: 6 bases; junction bases outside the gene matches: 3. CDR3 DNA sequence: TGTGCCAGCAGCCAACTAGCGGGGGGGCCTGATACGCAGTATTTT. Translation: CASSQLAGGPDTQYF.

This rearrangement joins TRBV9 to TRBJ1-6, with D perhaps TRBD1 (5 bases). Germline lookup yields CDR1 SGDLS and CDR2 YYNGEE. This CDR3 is 14 amino acids long. V was shortened by 3 bases and J by 10 bases, with 14 bases between the two germline ends. CDR3 loop: CASSAGNSGSPLHF. The CDR3 coding sequence is TGTGCCAGCAGCGCAGGGAATTCGGGCTCACCCCTCCACTTT. Full variable domain (missing parts from reference TRBV9 and TRBJ1-6): DSGVTQTPKHLITATGQRVTLRCSPRSGDLSVYWYQQSLDQGLQFLIQYYNGEERAKGNILERFSAQQFPDLHSELNLSSLELGDSALYFCASSAGNSGSPLHFGNGTRLTVT.

The chain is built from TRBV29-1 and TRBJ1-2; 11 bases are a match to TRBD1. V shed 1 base and J 4 bases; nucleotides not matched to a gene: 2. The CDR3 runs 14 residues. In germline, CDR1 is SQVTM, CDR2 ANQGSEA. The CDR3 spells CSVEGTGGLYGYTF. The CDR3 DNA reads TGCAGCGTTGAAGGGACAGGGGGCCTCTATGGCTACACCTTC.

The rearrangement uses TRBV5-5 and TRBJ1-3; 9 nucleotides agree with TRBD1. The CDR3 covers 16 residues. In germline, CDR1 is SGHKS, CDR2 YYEKEE (reference sequence). Trimming at V came to 2 bases and at J to 4 bases, leaving 7 bases not matched to a gene. CDR3 DNA sequence: TGTGCCAGCAGCTTCGCCGGGACAGGGAAAGGAAACACCATATATTTT. This translates into CASSFAGTGKGNTIYF.